These 20 T cell receptor beta chains came from one sample sequenced in a study of identical twins. TCRdb ran MiXCR on the 5' RACE reads and lists one entry per CDR3 protein. The table lists around 290,000 distinct CDR3 sequences, roughly 9.8% of them singletons. The same data also contributed to another study, on yellow fever vaccine responses in identical twins.

Sequenced input: CD8+ T cells sorted from blood. These receptors all come from a woman in her late teens or twenties in good health.

At least ten counts were recorded for this clonotype. This chain uses TRBV9 with TRBJ1-5, with a weak D call TRBD1 (5 bases). Trimming shortened V by 4 bases and J by 4 bases, and 15 bases separated the two germline ends. This CDR3 has 15 residues. The germline V gene has CDR1 SGDLS and CDR2 YYNGEE. DNA for the CDR3: TGTGCCAGCAGCCCAGGGACCTCTAATAATCAGCCCCAGCATTTT. Protein: CASSPGTSNNQPQHF.

Of note for this clonotype: This may come from a read error, since a much larger clone is one base off. This rearrangement joins TRBV5-6 to TRBJ2-3; 13 bases map to TRBD2. The CDR3 spans 20 residues. V lost 3 bases, J lost 2 bases, and 15 bases stayed unmatched. Germline loops: CDR1 SGHDT, CDR2 YYEEEE. The CDR3 loop is CASSSLGLAGERRFTDTQYF. The CDR3 DNA is TGTGCCAGCAGCTCCCTAGGACTAGCGGGGGAGCGACGATTCACAGATACGCAGTATTTT.

The table lists this clonotype with many counts. This chain connects TRBV21-1 to TRBJ2-2; the D call in the table, TRBD1, was not verified against the DNA. TRBV21-1 is described as a pseudogene. The CDR3 contains 18 residues. The CDR3 DNA follows: TGTGCCAGCAGCAAAGGGGCAGGGACAGGGATTCTGGTACAGGAGCTGTTTTTT. It encodes CASSKGAGTGILVQELFF.

This chain connects TRBV12-3 or TRBV12-4 to TRBJ2-5; no definite D call. The length of the CDR3 is 13 residues. Trimming stripped 6 bases from V and 9 bases from J, with 17 bases between. The CDR3 here is CASSTSVHVAQYF. The CDR3 coding sequence is TGTGCCAGCAGCACTTCGGTACATGTAGCCCAGTACTTC.

This clonotype was observed at least ten times. V is TRBV6-1 and J is TRBJ2-1; TRBD1 aligns across 7 bases. Losses at the gene ends were 5 bases for V and 0 bases for J; bases not matched to a gene: 4. Germline CDR1 is MNHNS and CDR2 is SASEGT. CDR3 length: 15 amino acids. In DNA form, the CDR3 reads TGTGCCAGCAGTCCGACAGGGAACTCCTACAATGAGCAGTTCTTC. This gives the protein CASSPTGNSYNEQFF.

This clonotype was found a few times. The V and J genes are TRBV12-3 or TRBV12-4 and TRBJ1-1; no reliable D call. V dropped 5 bases and J dropped 0 bases, with 13 bases sitting between them. The CDR3 extends over 15 amino acids. The CDR3: CASSATGTMNTEAFF. Here the CDR3 DNA reads TGTGCCAGCAGTGCAACGGGCACCATGAACACTGAAGCTTTCTTT.

This clonotype has only one observation. The genes are TRBV7-9 and TRBJ1-6, with TRBD1 matching over 7 bases. Germline CDR1 is SEHNR and CDR2 is FQNEAQ (reference sequence). Trimming took 5 bases from V and 7 from J; bases not matched to a gene: 2. This CDR3 spans 13 amino acids. DNA for the CDR3: TGTGCCAGCAGCCCGGGACAGAATTCACCCCTCCACTTT. Its translation is CASSPGQNSPLHF.

This clonotype was picked up many times. The chain recombines TRBV12-3 or TRBV12-4 with TRBJ2-3; weak D call: TRBD1 (5 bases). V lost 4 bases, J lost 2 bases, and 10 bases lay in between. The CDR3 consists of 14 residues. The CDR3 loop is CASSSTDDTDTQYF. For the CDR3, the DNA is TGTGCCAGCAGTTCGACAGACGACACAGATACGCAGTATTTT.

This CDR3 is CASTTSGTYEQYF. CDR3 DNA: TGTGCCAGCACAACTAGCGGGACCTACGAGCAGTACTTC. V is TRBV12-3 or TRBV12-4 and J is TRBJ2-7; 10 bases agree with TRBD2. This CDR3 is 13 amino acids long. Losses at the gene ends were 7 bases for V and 2 bases for J; bases not matched to a gene: 2.

This clonotype was seen a handful of times. The chain couples TRBV6-6 to TRBJ2-2; D gene ambiguous. V was trimmed by 0 bases and J by 7 bases, leaving 6 bases between them. CDR1 is MNHNY and CDR2 is SVGAGI in the germline V gene (reference sequence). The CDR3 spans 13 residues. The CDR3 spells CASSYSGVGELFF. As DNA, the CDR3 is TGTGCCAGCAGTTACTCGGGTGTCGGGGAGCTGTTTTTT.

This clonotype was seen a few times. V is TRBV3-1 and J is TRBJ2-5; no definite D call. Germline V lookup: CDR1 LGHDT, CDR2 YNNKEL (reference sequence). This CDR3 has 13 amino acids. V was cut by 5 bases and J by 0 bases, with 7 bases left in between. CDR3 residues: CASSSLNQETQYF. The CDR3 coding sequence is TGTGCCAGCAGCTCCCTGAACCAAGAGACCCAGTACTTC.

This clonotype was recorded a few times. V and J are TRBV19 and TRBJ2-1, with TRBD2 matching over 14 bases. V shed 6 bases and J 7 bases; nucleotides not matched to a gene: 5. The germline gives CDR1 LNHDA, CDR2 SQIVND (reference sequence). The CDR3 extends over 15 amino acids. The CDR3 nucleotides are TGTGCCAGTAGGAGACTAGCGGGAGGGGTGAATGAGCAGTTCTTC. Its protein is CASRRLAGGVNEQFF.

The rearrangement joins TRBV5-6 to TRBJ2-7, with D tentatively TRBD1 or TRBD2 (6 bases each). Germline CDR1 and CDR2: SGHDT and YYEEEE. The CDR3 covers 13 residues. The germline V and J ends were trimmed by 3 bases and 5 bases, with 12 bases remaining between them. CDR3 nucleotides: TGTGCCAGCAGCTGGAGGGGGAGACACGAGCAGTACTTC. Protein: CASSWRGRHEQYF. Variable domain in full (rest from reference TRBV5-6 and TRBJ2-7): DAGVTQSPTHLIKTRGQQVTLRCSPKSGHDTVSWYQQALGQGPQFIFQYYEEEERQRGNFPDRFSGHQFPNYSSELNVNALLLGDSALYLCASSWRGRHEQYFGPGTRLTVT.

This clonotype was detected many times. The V call is TRBV11-2, the J call TRBJ2-1, with a weak D call TRBD2 (5 bases). Trimming removed 1 base at V and 4 bases at J, with 17 bases between. The germline V gene encodes CDR1 SGHAT and CDR2 FQNNGV. The CDR3 runs to 17 residues. The DNA for the CDR3 is TGTGCCAGCAGCTTAGTAGTGGGAGCGGAGGCTTACAATGAGCAGTTCTTC. Its translation: CASSLVVGAEAYNEQFF. Full variable domain (outside the CDR3, taken from reference TRBV11-2 and TRBJ2-1): EAGVAQSPRYKIIEKRQSVAFWCNPISGHATLYWYQQILGQGPKLLIQFQNNGVVDDSQLPKDRFSAERLKGVDSTLKIQPAKLEDSAVYLCASSLVVGAEAYNEQFFGPGTRLTVL.

V gene TRBV7-6 combines with J gene TRBJ2-7, with D perhaps matching TRBD2 (5 bases). The CDR3 sequence is 13 residues long. Per germline, CDR1 SGHVS and CDR2 FNYEAQ. Trimming stripped 1 base from V and 6 bases from J, with 10 bases between. CDR3 bases: TGTGCCAGCAGCTTAGGAGAGCGGACCGAGCAGTACTTC. The encoded protein is CASSLGERTEQYF.

This clonotype was found many times. V usage is TRBV11-2 and J usage is TRBJ2-3, with 9 bases aligning to TRBD2. V lost 3 bases, J lost 4 bases, and 2 bases stayed unmatched. This CDR3 spans 14 amino acids. Germline lookup yields CDR1 SGHAT and CDR2 FQNNGV. As DNA, the CDR3 is TGTGCCAGCAGCTTCCTAGCGGGACCAGATACGCAGTATTTT. It yields the protein CASSFLAGPDTQYF.

This clonotype was detected many times. V gene TRBV7-2 combines with J gene TRBJ2-1; 10 bases agree with TRBD2. The CDR3 has 13 amino acids. The trim removed 0 bases at V and 13 bases at J, leaving 3 bases unmatched. Germline CDR1 is SGHTA and CDR2 is FQGNSA. The CDR3 DNA reads TGTGCCAGCAGCTTAGCGAGCGGGGGGGACCAGTTCTTC. Its protein product is CASSLASGGDQFF.

This clonotype was counted many times. This chain joins TRBV7-2 and TRBJ2-5; either TRBD1 or TRBD2 may supply D (6 bases each). The germline gives CDR1 SGHTA, CDR2 FQGNSA. V lost 6 bases to trimming and J lost 4 bases, with 12 bases between them. CDR3 length equals 13 residues. DNA of the CDR3: TGTGCCAGCAGGGAGGGGGGACGAGAGACCCAGTACTTC. Amino acids: CASREGGRETQYF.

This clonotype was recorded a few times. This chain uses TRBV18 with TRBJ2-1, with 7 positions matching TRBD2. The length of the CDR3 is 16 residues. Germline lookup yields CDR1 KGHSH and CDR2 LQKENI. After removal of 2 bases from V and 6 bases from J, the junction contained 10 bases not matched to a gene. CDR3 DNA: TGTGCCAGCTCACCAGCGGGGGATCTCGGGCCCAATGAGCAGTTCTTC. Translated, it gives CASSPAGDLGPNEQFF. Full variable domain (missing parts from reference TRBV18 and TRBJ2-1): NAGVMQNPRHLVRRRGQEARLRCSPMKGHSHVYWYRQLPEEGLKFMVYLQKENIIDESGMPKERFSAEFPKEGPSILRIQQVVRGDSAAYFCASSPAGDLGPNEQFFGPGTRLTVL.

A few counts support this clonotype. The chain couples TRBV29-1 to TRBJ1-1; 11 bases are shared with TRBD1. The CDR3 is 14 residues long. Looked up from germline, CDR1 is SQVTM and CDR2 is ANQGSEA. V was clipped by 7 bases and J by 5 bases; unmatched bases: 9. CDR3 DNA: TGCAGCGCTCTAGGAGGACAGGGGGCGACTGAAGCTTTCTTT. Amino acids: CSALGGQGATEAFF. Full variable domain (outside the CDR3, taken from reference TRBV29-1 and TRBJ1-1): SAVISQKPSRDICQRGTSLTIQCQVDSQVTMMFWYRQQPGQSLTLIATANQGSEATYESGFVIDKFPISRPNLTFSTLTVSNMSPEDSSIYLCSALGGQGATEAFFGQGTRLTVV.